This entry lists 27 T cell receptor beta chains sequenced from one sample in a study of blood T cell repertoires in COVID-19. Method: immunoSEQ multiplex PCR; TCRdb's copy keeps in-frame clones and lacks some. The sample shows about 260,000 clones, approximately 86% of them seen only once. The source material was peripheral blood. The receptors shown here come from a man aged 25-45 years with active or convalescent COVID-19.

The rearrangement joins TRBV7-8 to TRBJ1-3, with D uncertain. Trimming stripped 1 base from V and 0 bases from J, with 7 bases between. Germline CDR1 reads SGHVS; CDR2 reads FQNEAQ. This CDR3 is built from 15 residues. The CDR3 sequence: CASSLVRDSGNTIYF. In nucleotides, the CDR3 is TGTGCCAGCAGCTTAGTCCGGGACTCTGGAAACACCATATATTTT.

V is TRBV20-1 and J is TRBJ2-1; possibly TRBD1 for D (5 bases). The V end was cut by 3 bases, the J end by 6 bases, with 6 bases between. This CDR3 contains 11 residues. CDR1 and CDR2 (germline): DFQATT, SNEGSKA (reference sequence). As DNA, the CDR3 is TGCAGTGCTAGCAGGGCCAATGAGCAGTTCTTC. Translation gives CSASRANEQFF.

The chain uses TRBV9 and TRBJ1-1; 7 bases map to TRBD1. Germline values: CDR1 SGDLS, CDR2 YYNGEE. The ends lost 4 bases at V and 0 bases at J; junction bases unmatched: 6. The length of the CDR3 is 15 residues. The CDR3 coding sequence is TGTGCCAGCAGCCCCCGACAGGGATTGAACACTGAAGCTTTCTTT. Encoded protein: CASSPRQGLNTEAFF.

The CDR3 loop reads CASSESGRGEQYF. CDR3 coding DNA: TGCGCCAGCAGTGAGTCTGGCCGGGGGGAGCAGTACTTC. The chain uses TRBV10-1 and TRBJ2-7; TRBD2 might be the D (6 bases). The CDR3 length is 13 residues. V lost 0 bases, J lost 7 bases, and 10 bases lay in between. Germline-derived CDR1 and CDR2 are WNHNN and SYGVQD (reference sequence).

CDR3 DNA: TGTGCCAGCAGTGAAGTAGGCGGACAGAGAAATTCACCCCTCCACTTT. This sequence encodes CASSEVGGQRNSPLHF. The rearrangement links TRBV2 to TRBJ1-6, with a tentative D call TRBD1 (6 bases). V was trimmed by 1 base and J by 7 bases, leaving 14 bases between them. The CDR3 runs to 16 residues. CDR1 SNHLY and CDR2 FYNNEI come from the germline V gene.

This rearrangement joins TRBV19 to TRBJ1-1, with 7 positions matching TRBD1. Looked up from germline, CDR1 is LNHDA and CDR2 is SQIVND (reference sequence). The trim removed 5 bases at V and 1 base at J, leaving 7 bases unmatched. This CDR3 has 15 amino acids. This CDR3 is CASSADRDRNTEAFF. The CDR3 DNA follows: TGTGCCAGTAGTGCGGACCGGGACAGGAACACTGAAGCTTTCTTT.

This chain uses TRBV3-1 (or the pseudogene TRBV3-2) with TRBJ1-3; D unclear. The germline CDR1 and CDR2 sequences are LGHDT and YNNKEL (reference sequence). The CDR3 covers 17 residues. Trimming removed 1 base at V and 0 bases at J, with 13 bases between. The CDR3 spells CASSQVPTYSSGNTIYF. DNA of the CDR3: TGTGCCAGCAGCCAAGTACCAACATATTCCTCTGGAAACACCATATATTTT.

The CDR3 sequence: CASSTQGRGAKNIQYF. The CDR3, as DNA: TGTGCCAGCAGCACCCAAGGCCGGGGAGCCAAAAACATTCAGTACTTC. The rearrangement joins TRBV7-6 to TRBJ2-4; D possibly corresponds to TRBD2 (5 bases). The V gene lost 5 bases and the J gene lost 0 bases, with 14 bases spanning the gap. Germline loops: CDR1 SGHVS, CDR2 FNYEAQ. The CDR3 has 16 amino acids.

V is TRBV6-5 and J is TRBJ2-7, with 8 bases that match TRBD2. The CDR3 contains 15 residues. Losses at the gene ends were 5 bases for V and 3 bases for J; bases not matched to a gene: 9. Per germline, CDR1 MNHEY and CDR2 SVGAGI. This chain's CDR3 is CASSPEAGVIYEQYF. The CDR3, as DNA: TGTGCCAGCAGTCCAGAAGCGGGGGTAATCTACGAGCAGTACTTC.

This chain uses TRBV14 with TRBJ2-1; 8 bases match TRBD2. The CDR3 sequence is 16 residues long. V trimming: 5 bases; J trimming: 5 bases; junction bases outside the gene matches: 11. Germline assignment: CDR1 SGHDN and CDR2 FVKESK. CDR3 bases: TGTGCCAGCAGCTCTGTCGGGACTAGTCTCCACAATGAGCAGTTCTTC. Amino acid sequence: CASSSVGTSLHNEQFF.

The genes are TRBV11-2 and TRBJ2-7, with D tentatively TRBD2 (5 bases). CDR1 and CDR2 (germline): SGHAT, FQNNGV. V was pared by 3 bases and J by 0 bases, with 9 bases between. This CDR3 is 14 amino acids long. The CDR3 bases are TGTGCCAGCAGCTTCGGGGAAAACTCCTACGAGCAGTACTTC. This encodes CASSFGENSYEQYF.

The chain is built from TRBV27 and TRBJ1-1; tentatively, D is TRBD1 (5 bases). This CDR3 is 15 amino acids long. V lost 4 bases and J 4 bases, leaving 16 bases between the germline ends. CDR1 is MNHEY, CDR2 SMNVEV, per germline (reference sequence). This chain's CDR3 is CASSSKSTGGTEAFF. Written as DNA, the CDR3 is TGTGCCAGCAGTTCCAAAAGTACCGGGGGCACTGAAGCTTTCTTT.

The chain employs TRBV6-1 and TRBJ1-5; a weak D match, TRBD1 (5 bases). Germline V gene lookup returns CDR1 MNHNS and CDR2 SASEGT. V lost 0 bases and J 7 bases, leaving 10 bases between the germline ends. The CDR3 has 14 residues. CDR3 sequence: CASSEAGGKQPQHF. The CDR3 DNA reads as TGTGCCAGCAGTGAAGCGGGGGGTAAACAGCCCCAGCATTTT.

V gene TRBV15 combines with J gene TRBJ2-1; 11 bases agree with TRBD2. Trimming cost V 0 bases and J 5 bases; bases outside gene matches: 3. Germline assignment: CDR1 LNHNV and CDR2 YYDKDF (reference sequence). This CDR3 spans 16 amino acids. The CDR3 nucleotides are TGTGCCACCAGCAGAGAACTAGCGGGGGATAACAATGAGCAGTTCTTC. Translation: CATSRELAGDNNEQFF.

The table lists this clone with a count of one. V usage is TRBV5-1 and J usage is TRBJ1-1; 12 nucleotides match TRBD1. V gave up 4 bases and J gave up 2 bases; unmatched junction bases: 9. Germline V lookup: CDR1 SGHRS, CDR2 YFSETQ. The CDR3 consists of 17 residues. The CDR3 DNA follows: TGCGCCAGCAGCCGGCGGGACAGGGGGCCTTCAAACACTGAAGCTTTCTTT. It is translated as CASSRRDRGPSNTEAFF.

The chain recombines TRBV9 with TRBJ1-2, with 10 bases matching TRBD1. After removal of 2 bases from V and 6 bases from J, the junction contained 4 bases not matched to a gene. Germline V gene lookup returns CDR1 SGDLS and CDR2 YYNGEE. CDR3 size: 14 residues. The CDR3 DNA sequence: TGTGCCAGCAGCGTTGCCGGGACAGGGGATGGCTACACCTTC. Protein sequence: CASSVAGTGDGYTF.

This clone occurred many times. This sequence joins TRBV19 and TRBJ1-2, with 10 bases fitting TRBD1. Trimming removed 7 bases from V and 8 bases from J; junction bases left unmatched: 7. Looked up from germline, CDR1 is LNHDA and CDR2 is SQIVND (reference sequence). The CDR3 is 13 residues long. Written as DNA, the CDR3 is TGTGCCAGTAATGCCGGGACAGGGGACGGCTACACCTTC. Amino acids: CASNAGTGDGYTF.

The chain links TRBV7-6 to TRBJ2-2, with D perhaps matching TRBD1 (5 bases). Trimming left V 4 bases short and J 6 bases short, with 18 bases between. The CDR3 totals 16 residues. CDR1 and CDR2 from the germline V gene are SGHVS and FNYEAQ. CDR3 nucleotides: TGTGCCAGCAGCTCGCAGGGCGAAGGGTTTTCCGGGGAGCTGTTTTTT. Protein sequence: CASSSQGEGFSGELFF.

The rearrangement uses TRBV25-1 and TRBJ1-2, with TRBD1 matching 8 bases. J was trimmed by 8 bases and V by 4 bases; bases with no gene match: 6. The germline CDR1 and CDR2 sequences are MGHDK and SYGVNS. The CDR3 contains 13 residues. The DNA for the CDR3 is TGTGCCAGCAGTGTAGGACAGGGTGGCGGCTACACCTTC. Its protein is CASSVGQGGGYTF.

V usage is TRBV19 and J usage is TRBJ1-1; 9 nucleotides agree with TRBD1. Germline values: CDR1 LNHDA, CDR2 SQIVND (reference sequence). V lost 4 bases, J lost 3 bases, and 18 bases stayed unmatched. The CDR3 runs to 19 residues. Here the CDR3 DNA reads TGTGCCAGTAGTACTCGGACAGGGGCGGGACCTCGGATGGACACTGAAGCTTTCTTT. Translated, it gives CASSTRTGAGPRMDTEAFF.

This chain links TRBV5-6 with TRBJ1-6, with D perhaps matching TRBD1 (6 bases). CDR1 is SGHDT, CDR2 YYEEEE, per germline. The CDR3 has 16 amino acids. Trimming pared 7 bases from V and 0 bases from J, leaving 14 bases between. As DNA, the CDR3 is TGTGCCAGCGGTCCTCAGGGGTTCTCCTATAATTCACCCCTCCACTTT. Translated, it gives CASGPQGFSYNSPLHF.

The chain is built from TRBV10-2 and TRBJ2-2, with 8 bases that match TRBD1. Germline V lookup: CDR1 WSHSY, CDR2 SAAADI. V gave up 7 bases and J gave up 7 bases; unmatched junction bases: 8. The CDR3 totals 14 residues. As DNA, the CDR3 is TGCGCCAGCACGGACAGGGCACTCTTCGGGGAGCTGTTTTTT. Residues: CASTDRALFGELFF.

This sequence joins TRBV5-8 and TRBJ2-5, with D possibly matching TRBD1 (6 bases). This CDR3 region has 14 residues. Between the trimmed V and J ends, which lost 0 bases and 2 bases, there was a span of 8 bases. Germline V gene lookup returns CDR1 SGHTS and CDR2 YDEGEE. The CDR3 DNA reads TGTGCCAGCAGCTTGGGGACAGCACAAGAGACCCAGTACTTC. Amino acid sequence: CASSLGTAQETQYF.

The rearrangement uses TRBV2 and TRBJ2-7, with D possibly being TRBD1 (6 bases). The V end lost 6 bases, the J end lost 0 bases, and 15 bases lay between the germline ends. The CDR3 runs 15 residues. Germline assignment: CDR1 SNHLY and CDR2 FYNNEI. The CDR3 spells CASSPDRNLSYEQYF. DNA of the CDR3: TGTGCCAGCAGCCCCGACAGGAACCTCTCCTACGAGCAGTACTTC.

The V call is TRBV6-5, the J call TRBJ2-7; D is unresolved. Germline V lookup: CDR1 MNHEY, CDR2 SVGAGI. With 7 bases removed from V and 3 bases from J, the gap between germline ends came to 16 bases. The length of the CDR3 is 14 residues. The CDR3 nucleotides are TGTGCCAGCACCCCCGACCCGGAGTTCTACGAGCAGTACTTC. The encoded protein is CASTPDPEFYEQYF.

The chain has TRBV12-5 and TRBJ2-5; 12 bases match TRBD2. V trimming: 5 bases; J trimming: 5 bases; junction bases outside the gene matches: 15. Germline V gene lookup returns CDR1 LGHNT and CDR2 FRNRAP. This CDR3 contains 18 residues. The CDR3 region is CASGRTSGVSTVGETQYF. DNA for the CDR3: TGTGCTAGTGGTCGGACTAGCGGGGTCTCCACCGTGGGGGAGACCCAGTACTTC.

The rearrangement uses TRBV6-5 and TRBJ2-1, with D possibly matching TRBD1 (6 bases). CDR3 size: 13 residues. The V and J ends lost 7 bases and 8 bases respectively, with 15 bases between them. The germline V gene encodes CDR1 MNHEY and CDR2 SVGAGI. In DNA, the CDR3 is TGTGCCAGCAACCCCACGGACAGCCATGAGCAGTTCTTC. Its translation: CASNPTDSHEQFF.